A selection of T cell receptor beta chains follows, all from one sample in a study of blood T cell repertoires in COVID-19. Produced via immunoSEQ multiplex PCR; TCRdb's table is partial and in-frame only. This table has about 310,000 clones, about nine tenths appearing once. Sample: PBMCs or T cells enriched from blood (not recorded which). These receptors were collected from a man aged 55 to 70 who had recovered from COVID-19. Both conserved end residues are trimmed from each CDR3. The order of the fields is CDR3 protein, J gene, V gene.

ASSRPGTGFSPLH	TRBJ1-6	TRBV27
ASTGATSYNSPLH	TRBJ1-6	TRBV21-1
ASSADRYNEQF	TRBJ2-1	TRBV2
ASSENPDRVIYEQY	TRBJ2-7	TRBV5-1
ASSPASGRYEQY	TRBJ2-7	TRBV18
ASSLNPGQGYEQF	TRBJ2-1	TRBV7-2
ASSLVTGETEAF	TRBJ1-1	TRBV5-1
ASSGGGQETQY	TRBJ2-5	TRBV9
ASSWVTRGHSSGNTIY	TRBJ1-3	TRBV5-6
ASTPSGSSYEQY	TRBJ2-7	TRBV2
ASDAFTGSRSTEAF	TRBJ1-1	TRBV21-1
ASSVGLAETQY	TRBJ2-5	TRBV9
ASSPTTGDTEAF	TRBJ1-1	TRBV18
ASSMGTGGDEKLF	TRBJ1-4	TRBV19
ASSPGPSGGNQPQH	TRBJ1-5	TRBV18
ASSLSRGEFAYNEQF	TRBJ2-1	TRBV27
ASNRDLDNEQF	TRBJ2-1	TRBV2
ASSYSASGTNEQF	TRBJ2-1	TRBV6-2/TRBV6-3
ASSSLAGVVDTQY	TRBJ2-3	TRBV6-5
ASIRGGDQPQH	TRBJ1-5	TRBV28
ASSPDRGYGYT	TRBJ1-2	TRBV6-5
ASTPGLAGFQQF	TRBJ2-1	TRBV5-4
ASIRGGETNQPQH	TRBJ1-5	TRBV6-5
ASSVEGLAGEQY	TRBJ2-7	TRBV9
ASSPQPGQGAYNEQF	TRBJ2-1	TRBV5-6
ASLIFSQRHSYNEQF	TRBJ2-1	TRBV5-6
ASSQDRGADTQY	TRBJ2-3	TRBV6-5
ATSDIKQGPRETQY	TRBJ2-5	TRBV24-1
ASSVIRDNEQF	TRBJ2-1	TRBV9
ASSFLLQGRAF	TRBJ1-1	TRBV28
ASSSRALNEKLF	TRBJ1-4	TRBV28
ASSPGPGGTEAF	TRBJ1-1	TRBV3-1/TRBV3-2
ASSLGSGTNTGELF	TRBJ2-2	TRBV7-2
ASSFGLNEQF	TRBJ2-1	TRBV28
ASRTTSGSSYNEQF	TRBJ2-1	TRBV28
ASSQEVGSSYEQY	TRBJ2-7	TRBV3-1/TRBV3-2
ASSPWTNYLGEKLF	TRBJ1-4	TRBV28
ASSLVSGGSYEQY	TRBJ2-7	TRBV7-2
ASRVGSSPFGEQF	TRBJ2-1	TRBV19
ASSEASDARLASQH	TRBJ1-5	TRBV6-1
ASSAGTSGNRGTDTQY	TRBJ2-3	TRBV5-1
ASSPGQGAYNEQF	TRBJ2-1	TRBV5-8
ASSQEGLAGDTQY	TRBJ2-3	TRBV3-1/TRBV3-2
ASSSQGDPLTDTQY	TRBJ2-3	TRBV5-8
ASRRTSGSTGELF	TRBJ2-2	TRBV28